This T cell receptor beta chain was retrieved from a study of T cell responses to AZD1222 COVID-19 vaccine. V lost 6 bases to trimming and J lost 6 bases, with 8 bases between them. Looked up from germline, CDR1 is LNHDA and CDR2 is SQIVND (reference sequence). The CDR3 is 11 amino acids. Broader study findings: Repertoire samples came only from after the peak T cell response. Clonal diversity may have been underestimated in mostly white British donors. At 160-218 and 743-854, vaccine-associated CD4 TCRs were dominant, and they spanned spike. Seropositive AZD1222 recipients at baseline numbered only five or six.

Sequencing was performed with immunoSEQ multiplex PCR; in TCRdb, only in-frame clones are kept and a portion is missing. This sample has 80,000 to 95,000 clones, with about nine tenths found just once. This clone was recorded once. Antigen: not known. Here the sequenced sample was peripheral blood, taken 28 days after the second AZD1222 dose. The rearrangement links TRBV19 to TRBJ1-1; D unclear. This receptor was identified in an adult who received the AZD1222 COVID-19 vaccine. The CDR3 nucleotides read TGTGCCAGTAGATATGGGGCTGAAGCTTTCTTT. It translates to CASRYGAEAFF.